Below are 8 T cell receptor beta chains sequenced from a single sample in a study of PD-1 blockade in classical Hodgkin lymphoma. Every patient was affected by relapse after autologous stem cell transplantation, while exposure to brentuximab vedotin was not uniform. Clones were read by immunoSEQ multiplex PCR, and TCRdb kept only the in-frame ones, dropping some. The sample shows some 16,000 clones, around 80% of them seen only once. Sequenced material: peripheral blood mononuclear cells (PBMCs), taken before the second cycle of nivolumab. The receptors derive from a human donor with classical Hodgkin lymphoma.

The chain employs TRBV27 and TRBJ2-3; D remains unclear. V lost 3 bases, J lost 5 bases, and 9 bases lay in between. The CDR3 runs to 13 residues. The germline V gene has CDR1 MNHEY and CDR2 SMNVEV (reference sequence). The CDR3 nucleotides are TGTGCCAGCAGTTTTCGAGAAGGAGATACGCAGTATTTT. It translates to CASSFREGDTQYF.

The chain joins TRBV19 to TRBJ2-7, with 12 bases fitting TRBD1. V shed 9 bases, J shed 7 bases, and the junction held 13 bases outside the gene matches. Germline V CDR1 and CDR2: LNHDA, SQIVND (reference sequence). The CDR3 is 15 amino acids. CDR3 sequence reads: CASRKRGQGASEQYF. CDR3 DNA sequence: TGTGCCAGCCGAAAAAGGGGACAGGGGGCGAGTGAGCAGTACTTC.

This rearrangement joins TRBV5-1 to TRBJ2-7, with 7 bases aligning to TRBD2. The CDR3 is 18 amino acids. Germline-derived CDR1 and CDR2 are SGHRS and YFSETQ. V dropped 2 bases and J dropped 4; count of bases not matched to a gene: 18. The chain's CDR3 is CASSFGTPGGYEEYEQYF. For the CDR3, the DNA is TGCGCCAGCAGCTTCGGGACCCCGGGGGGTTACGAGGAGTACGAGCAGTACTTC.

The chain combines TRBV2 with TRBJ1-2; D call uncertain. Germline CDR1 is SNHLY and CDR2 is FYNNEI. V lost 4 bases and J lost 2, with 11 bases in between. The length of the CDR3 is 14 residues. The CDR3, as DNA: TGTGCCAGCAGTGTGCATCGGGAGAACTATGGCTACACCTTC. The encoded protein is CASSVHRENYGYTF.

Comment on this clone: A read error may account for a junction end that differs from germline. The chain uses TRBV30 and TRBJ2-5; the D gene is possibly TRBD2 (6 bases). The CDR3 has 14 amino acids. The germline V gene encodes CDR1 GTSNPN and CDR2 SVGIG (reference sequence). DNA for the CDR3: TGTGCCCGGAGAATTGGGCGGGGCCAAGAGACCCAGTACTTC. The encoded protein is CARRIGRGQETQYF.

V and J are TRBV11-2 and TRBJ2-3; maybe TRBD2 (5 bases). Looked up from germline, CDR1 is SGHAT and CDR2 is FQNNGV. Trimming pared 3 bases from V and 4 bases from J, leaving 11 bases between. The CDR3 runs 14 residues. Here the CDR3 reads CASSFGVGPDTQYF. CDR3 sequence (DNA): TGTGCCAGCAGCTTCGGGGTTGGGCCAGATACGCAGTATTTT.

This clone was seen only a few times. The genes are TRBV2 and TRBJ1-5; TRBD1 aligns across 10 bases. Germline lookup yields CDR1 SNHLY and CDR2 FYNNEI. The trim removed 6 bases at V and 7 bases at J, leaving 9 bases unmatched. This CDR3 region has 15 residues. The DNA of the CDR3 is TGTGCCAGCAGCGGGGACAGGGGATACGTACAGCCCCAGCATTTT. Translating it yields CASSGDRGYVQPQHF.

The genes are TRBV5-1 and TRBJ2-7, with D perhaps TRBD1 (6 bases). Per germline, CDR1 SGHRS and CDR2 YFSETQ. With 4 bases removed from V and 2 bases from J, the gap between germline ends came to 13 bases. The CDR3 spans 14 residues. CDR3 sequence (DNA): TGCGCCAGCAGCCCCTGGACAGATCCCTACGAGCAGTACTTC. Amino acids: CASSPWTDPYEQYF.